Sequencing of this T cell receptor (beta chain) was carried out in a study of regulatory T cells in long-lasting Graves disease. Turning to the study itself: Graves' patients with a new diagnosis had received antithyroid drugs under 3 months.

Time point described: newly diagnosed GD, antithyroid drugs for less than 3 months. The TCR library used RNA extracted from PBMCs. This clonotype came up many times. Libraries of TCR beta came from iRepertoire HTBI primers plus Arm-PCR of CDR3 regions. TCRdb re-called the multiplex PCR reads through MiXCR, storing one row per CDR3 protein. The table lists about 620,000 distinct CDR3 sequences, under 20% of them singletons. These data also formed part of another study, on T cells in Graves' hyperthyroidism and ophthalmopathy. That work states: Uncontrolled infection, other autoimmune disease, pregnancy or lactation led to exclusion. Primed by the HTBI set, a first-round RT-PCR was run on the TCR CDR3. Blood also contained most expanded thyroid clonotypes above 0.001.

The source material was peripheral blood mononuclear cells (PBMCs), sampled at new diagnosis, from a patient treated with antithyroid drugs. The clonotype was recovered from a woman aged 25 to 39 with Graves disease.

CDR3 protein: CASSLGSGLAGTTDTQYF. In nucleotides, the CDR3 is TGTGCCAGCAGCTTAGGTTCCGGACTAGCGGGGACCACAGATACGCAGTATTTT. V usage is TRBV7-8 and J usage is TRBJ2-3; TRBD2 matches 12 bases. The CDR3 extends over 18 amino acids. The germline V gene encodes CDR1 SGHVS and CDR2 FQNEAQ. V shed 1 base, J shed 2 bases, and the junction held 7 bases outside the gene matches.